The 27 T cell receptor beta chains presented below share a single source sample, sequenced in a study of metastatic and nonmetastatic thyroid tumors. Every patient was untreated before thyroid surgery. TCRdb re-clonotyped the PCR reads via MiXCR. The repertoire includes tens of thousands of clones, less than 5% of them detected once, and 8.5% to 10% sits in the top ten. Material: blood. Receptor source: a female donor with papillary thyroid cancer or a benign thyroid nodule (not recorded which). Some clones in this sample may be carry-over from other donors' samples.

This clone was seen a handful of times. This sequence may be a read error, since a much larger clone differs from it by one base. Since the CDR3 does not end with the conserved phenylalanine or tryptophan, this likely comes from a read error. The CDR3 spells CASSFRGTGYMNTEAFL. CDR3 sequence (DNA): TGTGCCAGCAGTTTCCGGGGGACAGGGTACATGAACACTGAAGCTTTCCTT. This chain uses TRBV2 with TRBJ1-1; 9 nucleotides align to TRBD1. V shed 5 bases, J shed 0 bases, and the junction held 10 bases outside the gene matches. Germline V gene data show CDR1 as SNHLY and CDR2 as FYNNEI. The CDR3 extends over 17 amino acids.

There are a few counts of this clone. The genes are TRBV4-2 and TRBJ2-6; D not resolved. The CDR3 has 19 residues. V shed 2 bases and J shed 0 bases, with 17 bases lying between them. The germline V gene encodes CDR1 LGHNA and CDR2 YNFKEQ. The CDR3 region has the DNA TGTGCCAGCAGCCAAAGGCCGGCACAGACGTACTCTGGGGCCAACGTCCTGACTTTC. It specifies CASSQRPAQTYSGANVLTF.

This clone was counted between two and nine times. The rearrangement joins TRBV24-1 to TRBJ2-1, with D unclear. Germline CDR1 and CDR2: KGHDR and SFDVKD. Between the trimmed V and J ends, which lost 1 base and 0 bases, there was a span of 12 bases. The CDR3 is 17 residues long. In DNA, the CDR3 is TGTGCCACCAGTGATTTTGGTACACCAAGCTCCTACAATGAGCAGTTCTTC. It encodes CATSDFGTPSSYNEQFF.

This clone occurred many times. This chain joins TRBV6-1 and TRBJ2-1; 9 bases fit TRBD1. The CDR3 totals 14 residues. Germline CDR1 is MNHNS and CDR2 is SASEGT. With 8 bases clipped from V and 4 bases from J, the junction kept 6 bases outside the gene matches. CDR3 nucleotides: TGTGCCAGCGGCAGGACAGGGGTGTACAATGAGCAGTTCTTC. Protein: CASGRTGVYNEQFF.

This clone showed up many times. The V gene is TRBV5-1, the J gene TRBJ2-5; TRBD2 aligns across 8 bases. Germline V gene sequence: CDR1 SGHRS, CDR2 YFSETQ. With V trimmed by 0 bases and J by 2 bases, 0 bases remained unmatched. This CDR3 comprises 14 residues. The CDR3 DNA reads TGCGCCAGCAGCTTGGCGGGAGGGCAAGAGACCCAGTACTTC. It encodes CASSLAGGQETQYF.

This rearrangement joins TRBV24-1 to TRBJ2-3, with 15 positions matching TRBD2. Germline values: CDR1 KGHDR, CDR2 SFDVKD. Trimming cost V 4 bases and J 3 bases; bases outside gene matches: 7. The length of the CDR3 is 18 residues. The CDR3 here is CATSDAPGLAGGTDTQYF. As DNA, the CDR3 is TGTGCCACCAGTGACGCTCCGGGACTAGCGGGAGGAACAGATACGCAGTATTTT.

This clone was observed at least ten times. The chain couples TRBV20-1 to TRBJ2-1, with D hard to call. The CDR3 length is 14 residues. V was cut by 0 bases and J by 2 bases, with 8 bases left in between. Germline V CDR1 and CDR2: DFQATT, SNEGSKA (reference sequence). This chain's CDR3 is CSARDLITYNEQFF. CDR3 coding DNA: TGCAGTGCTAGAGATCTGATAACCTACAATGAGCAGTTCTTC.

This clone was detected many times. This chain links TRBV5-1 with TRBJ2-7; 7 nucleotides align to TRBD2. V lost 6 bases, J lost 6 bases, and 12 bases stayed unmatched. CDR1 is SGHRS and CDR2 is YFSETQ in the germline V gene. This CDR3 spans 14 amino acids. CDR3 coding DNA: TGCGCCAGCACGGAGGTGGCGGGAGTAGGCGAGCAGTACTTC. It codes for CASTEVAGVGEQYF.

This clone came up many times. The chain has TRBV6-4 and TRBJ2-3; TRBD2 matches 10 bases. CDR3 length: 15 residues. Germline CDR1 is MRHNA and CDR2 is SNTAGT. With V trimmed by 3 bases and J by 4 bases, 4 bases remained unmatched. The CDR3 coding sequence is TGTGCCAGCAGTGAGGCTAGCGGGAGTTCAGATACGCAGTATTTT. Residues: CASSEASGSSDTQYF.

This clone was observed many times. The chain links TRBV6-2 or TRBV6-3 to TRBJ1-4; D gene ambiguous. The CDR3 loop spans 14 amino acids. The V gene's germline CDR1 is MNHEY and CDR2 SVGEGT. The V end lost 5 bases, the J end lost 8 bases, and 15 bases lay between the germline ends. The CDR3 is CASSLTHATEKLFF. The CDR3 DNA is TGTGCCAGCAGTCTGACACATGCGACCGAAAAACTGTTTTTT.

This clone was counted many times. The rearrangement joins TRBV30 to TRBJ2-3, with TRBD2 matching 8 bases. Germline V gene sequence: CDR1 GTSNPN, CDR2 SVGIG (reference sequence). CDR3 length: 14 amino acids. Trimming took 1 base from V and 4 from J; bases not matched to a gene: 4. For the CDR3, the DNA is TGTGCCTGGAGTGGGGGACTAGATGCAGATACGCAGTATTTT. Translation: CAWSGGLDADTQYF.

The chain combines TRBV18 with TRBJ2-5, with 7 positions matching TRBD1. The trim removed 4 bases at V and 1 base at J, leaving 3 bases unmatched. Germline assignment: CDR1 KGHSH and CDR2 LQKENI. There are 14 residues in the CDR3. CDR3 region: CASSQGTVQETQYF. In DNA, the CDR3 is TGTGCCAGCTCACAAGGGACAGTCCAAGAGACCCAGTACTTC. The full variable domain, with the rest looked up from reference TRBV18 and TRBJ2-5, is NAGVMQNPRHLVRRRGQEARLRCSPMKGHSHVYWYRQLPEEGLKFMVYLQKENIIDESGMPKERFSAEFPKEGPSILRIQQVVRGDSAAYFCASSQGTVQETQYFGPGTRLLVL.

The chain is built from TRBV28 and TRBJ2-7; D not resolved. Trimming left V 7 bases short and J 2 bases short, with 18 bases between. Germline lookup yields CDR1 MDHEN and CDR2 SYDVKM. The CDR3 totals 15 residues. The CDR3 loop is CASTPRTPATYEQYF. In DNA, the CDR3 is TGTGCCAGCACCCCCCGAACACCTGCCACCTACGAGCAGTACTTC.

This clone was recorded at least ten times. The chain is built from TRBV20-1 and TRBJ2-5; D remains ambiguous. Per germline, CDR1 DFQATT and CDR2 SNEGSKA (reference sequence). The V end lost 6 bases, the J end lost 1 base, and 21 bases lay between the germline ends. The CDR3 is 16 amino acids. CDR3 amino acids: CSAHLLSLDFQETQYF. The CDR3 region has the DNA TGCAGTGCCCACTTACTCTCCCTTGACTTCCAAGAGACCCAGTACTTC.

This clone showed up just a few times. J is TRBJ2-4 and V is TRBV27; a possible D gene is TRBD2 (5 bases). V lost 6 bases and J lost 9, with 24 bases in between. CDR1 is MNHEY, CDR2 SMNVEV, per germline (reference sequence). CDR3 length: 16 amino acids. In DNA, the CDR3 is TGTGCCAGCAGCACCGATTTGCGGGCCGACCGTGGCATTCAGTACTTC. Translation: CASSTDLRADRGIQYF.

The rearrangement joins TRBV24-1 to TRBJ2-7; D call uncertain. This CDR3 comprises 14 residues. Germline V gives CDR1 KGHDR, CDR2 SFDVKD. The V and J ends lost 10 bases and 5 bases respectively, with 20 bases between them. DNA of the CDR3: TGTGCCACTAGTAACAACAGTATTGAGGACGAGCAGTACTTC. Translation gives CATSNNSIEDEQYF.

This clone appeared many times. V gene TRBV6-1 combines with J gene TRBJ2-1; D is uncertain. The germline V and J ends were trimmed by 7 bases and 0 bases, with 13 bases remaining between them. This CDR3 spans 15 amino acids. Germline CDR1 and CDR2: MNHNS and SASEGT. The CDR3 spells CASNLNPASYNEQFF. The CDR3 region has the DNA TGTGCCAGCAACCTTAATCCCGCCTCCTACAATGAGCAGTTCTTC.

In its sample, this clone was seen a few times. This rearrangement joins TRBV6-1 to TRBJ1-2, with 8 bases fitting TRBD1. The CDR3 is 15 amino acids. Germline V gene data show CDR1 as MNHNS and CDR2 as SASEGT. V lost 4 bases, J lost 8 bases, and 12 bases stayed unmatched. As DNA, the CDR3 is TGTGCCAGCAGTGTTCGACAGGGGTCTGACACAGGCTACACCTTC. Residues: CASSVRQGSDTGYTF.

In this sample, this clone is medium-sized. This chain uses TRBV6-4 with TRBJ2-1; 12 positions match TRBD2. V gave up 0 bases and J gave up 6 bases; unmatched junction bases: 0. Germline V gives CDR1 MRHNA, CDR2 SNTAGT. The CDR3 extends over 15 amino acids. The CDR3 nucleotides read TGTGCCAGCAGTGACTCGACTAGCGGGAGCAATGAGCAGTTCTTC. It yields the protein CASSDSTSGSNEQFF.

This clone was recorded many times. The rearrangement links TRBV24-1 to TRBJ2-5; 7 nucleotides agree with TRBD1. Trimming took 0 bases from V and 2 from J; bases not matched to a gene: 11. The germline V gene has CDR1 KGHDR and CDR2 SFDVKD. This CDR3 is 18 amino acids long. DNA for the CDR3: TGTGCCACCAGTGATTTGCCGAAGGGACAGTCGATACAAGAGACCCAGTACTTC. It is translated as CATSDLPKGQSIQETQYF.

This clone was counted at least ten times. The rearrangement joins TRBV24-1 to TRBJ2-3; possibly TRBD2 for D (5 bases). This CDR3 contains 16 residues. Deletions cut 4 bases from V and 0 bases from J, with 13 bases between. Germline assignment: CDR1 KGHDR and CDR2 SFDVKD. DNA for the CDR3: TGTGCCACCAGTGAAGGAGGACGGGCTAGCACAGATACGCAGTATTTT. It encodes CATSEGGRASTDTQYF.

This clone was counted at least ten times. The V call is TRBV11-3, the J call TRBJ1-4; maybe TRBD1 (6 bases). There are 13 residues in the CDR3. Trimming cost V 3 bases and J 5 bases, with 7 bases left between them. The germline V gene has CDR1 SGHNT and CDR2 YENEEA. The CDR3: CASSLDRNEKLFF. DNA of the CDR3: TGTGCCAGCAGCTTGGACAGAAATGAAAAACTGTTTTTT.

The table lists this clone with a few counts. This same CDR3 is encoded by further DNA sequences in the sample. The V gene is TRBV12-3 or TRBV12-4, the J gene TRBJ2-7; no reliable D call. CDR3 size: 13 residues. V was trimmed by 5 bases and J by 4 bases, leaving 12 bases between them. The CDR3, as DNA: TGTGCCAGCAGTCGGTCCTGGTCGTACGAGCAGTACTTC. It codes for CASSRSWSYEQYF.

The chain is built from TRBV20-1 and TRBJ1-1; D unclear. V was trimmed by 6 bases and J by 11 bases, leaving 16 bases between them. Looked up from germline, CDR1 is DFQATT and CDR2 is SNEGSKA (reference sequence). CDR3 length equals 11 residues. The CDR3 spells CSAANSGRAFF. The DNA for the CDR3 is TGCAGTGCAGCCAACAGTGGACGCGCTTTCTTT.

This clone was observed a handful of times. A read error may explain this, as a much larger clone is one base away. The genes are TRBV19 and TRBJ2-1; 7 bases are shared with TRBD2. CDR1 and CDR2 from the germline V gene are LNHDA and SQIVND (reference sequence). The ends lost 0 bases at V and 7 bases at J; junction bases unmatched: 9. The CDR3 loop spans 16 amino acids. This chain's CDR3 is CASSIDHCGRVNEQFF. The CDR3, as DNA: TGTGCCAGTAGTATAGATCATTGTGGGAGGGTTAATGAGCAGTTCTTC.

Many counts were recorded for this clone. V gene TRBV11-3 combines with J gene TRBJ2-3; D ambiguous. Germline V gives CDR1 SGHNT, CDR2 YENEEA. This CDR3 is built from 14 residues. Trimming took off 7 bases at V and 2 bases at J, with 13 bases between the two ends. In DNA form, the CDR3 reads TGTGCCAGCACCTGGGGTGGGGTCACAGATACGCAGTATTTT. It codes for CASTWGGVTDTQYF.

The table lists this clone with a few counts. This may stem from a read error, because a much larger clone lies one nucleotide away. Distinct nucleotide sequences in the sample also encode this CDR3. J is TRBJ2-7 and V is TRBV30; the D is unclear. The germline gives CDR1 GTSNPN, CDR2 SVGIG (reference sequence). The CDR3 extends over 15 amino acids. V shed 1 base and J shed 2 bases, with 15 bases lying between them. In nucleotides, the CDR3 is TGTGCCTGGAGTGGGTCACCATCCGCAGCCTACGAGCAGTACTTC. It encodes CAWSGSPSAAYEQYF.